This TCR beta chain is from a study of response to subunit inactivated influenza vaccine. Study outcomes and limitations: Few new T cells, the authors suggested, are recruited by each seasonal influenza vaccination.

As concerns this clonotype: Its antigen is as yet unknown.

TCRdb re-derived calls from the RT-PCR reads in MiXCR, one entry per CDR3 protein. The repertoire holds about 780,000 distinct CDR3 sequences, with about 18% as singletons. The V gene end was trimmed by 4 bases and the J gene end by 3 bases; junction bases not matched to a gene: 7. This CDR3 is built from 16 residues. Germline values: CDR1 SGHRS, CDR2 YFSETQ. Material: PBMCs from blood, obtained more than 4 days after vaccination. The sequence came from a man in his fifties or sixties who received an inactivated influenza vaccine. This chain joins TRBV5-1 and TRBJ2-4, with TRBD1 matching over 10 bases. The CDR3 reads CASSQTGGADKNIQYF. The DNA of the CDR3 is TGCGCCAGCAGCCAGACAGGGGGCGCCGACAAAAACATTCAGTACTTC.